This is a list of T cell receptor beta chains from one sample in a study of shared clonotypes between healthy human individuals. Assay: immunoSEQ multiplex PCR; the TCRdb copy retains only in-frame clones and omits some. This table holds 1.6 million or so clones, 97% to 99% found once. Sequenced: naive CD4+ T cells sorted from blood. The receptors stem from a man aged 25-40 years in good health. The CDR3 runs from the conserved cysteine through the conserved F or W. Fields, in order: V gene, J gene, CDR3 protein.

TRBV28	TRBJ1-2	CASSARRRETNYGYTF
TRBV7-2	TRBJ2-3	CASSLTHTDTQYF
TRBV9	TRBJ2-5	CASSVAHGQETQYF
TRBV14	TRBJ1-5	CASSEQANQPQHF
TRBV14	TRBJ2-1	CASSQTTSYRSPSSYNEQFF
TRBV28	TRBJ2-7	CASRPGLRYEQYF
TRBV5-4	TRBJ1-2	CASSPEVNLYGYTF
TRBV11-2	TRBJ2-2	CASSLDPPPNTGELFF
TRBV2	TRBJ1-1	CASSRTGIYTEAFF
TRBV29-1	TRBJ2-1	CSVARGPDEQFF
TRBV21-1	TRBJ1-4	CATELDRPTTTNEKLFF
TRBV9	TRBJ2-7	CASSSPYEQYF
TRBV10-3	TRBJ1-5	CAIRDAGDSNQPQHF
TRBV2	TRBJ2-1	CASLPARTGRFF
TRBV29-1	TRBJ2-1	CSVSLGGNEQFF
TRBV5-1	TRBJ2-2	CASSLSLGGDTGELFF
TRBV7-9	TRBJ1-1	CASSFSRTNTEAFF
TRBV5-6	TRBJ2-5	CASSFFVGSGAEETQYF
TRBV5-1	TRBJ2-6	CASSFGQGFDGGANVLTF
TRBV18	TRBJ1-5	CASSPGGNQPQHF
TRBV5-1	TRBJ2-5	CASSLSRAQETQYF
TRBV27	TRBJ2-7	CASSPQDRSKYYEQYF
TRBV7-2	TRBJ2-7	CASSYNYEQYF
TRBV5-1	TRBJ2-6	CASSLVPSAGANVLTF
TRBV5-4	TRBJ1-1	CASSSPANPGGEAFF
TRBV27	TRBJ2-3	CASSKGGLTTDTQYF
TRBV9	TRBJ2-3	CASSLVATDTQYF
TRBV2	TRBJ1-5	CASSDKQGGQPQHF